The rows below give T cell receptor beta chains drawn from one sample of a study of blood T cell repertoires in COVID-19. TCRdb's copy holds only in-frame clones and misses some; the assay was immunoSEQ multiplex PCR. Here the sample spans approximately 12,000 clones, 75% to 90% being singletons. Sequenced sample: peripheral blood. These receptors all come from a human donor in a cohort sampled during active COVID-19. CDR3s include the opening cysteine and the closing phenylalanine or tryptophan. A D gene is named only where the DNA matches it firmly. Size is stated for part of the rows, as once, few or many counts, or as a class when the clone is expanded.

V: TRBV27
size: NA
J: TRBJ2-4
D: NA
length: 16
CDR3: CASSPLAVVAKNIQYF
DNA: TGTGCCAGCAGTCCTTTAGCGGTGGTAGCCAAAAACATTCAGTACTTC

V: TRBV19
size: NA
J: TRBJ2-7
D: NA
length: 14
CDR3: CASSIGAGNYEQYF
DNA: TGTGCCAGTAGTATAGGGGCAGGGAACTACGAGCAGTACTTC

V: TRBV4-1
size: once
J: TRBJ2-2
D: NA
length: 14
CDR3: CASSQDRSPGELFF
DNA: TGCGCCAGCAGCCAAGATCGGAGCCCCGGGGAGCTGTTTTTT

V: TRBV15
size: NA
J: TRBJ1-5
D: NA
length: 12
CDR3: CATSAGYQPQHF
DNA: TGTGCCACCAGCGCGGGGTATCAGCCCCAGCATTTT

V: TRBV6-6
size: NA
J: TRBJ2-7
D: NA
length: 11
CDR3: CASSYLSEQYF
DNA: TGTGCCAGCAGTTATTTGTCGGAGCAGTACTTC

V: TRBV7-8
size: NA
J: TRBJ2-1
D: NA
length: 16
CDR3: CASSHQRISNIYEQFF
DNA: TGTGCCAGCAGCCACCAGCGCATATCCAATATCTATGAGCAGTTCTTC

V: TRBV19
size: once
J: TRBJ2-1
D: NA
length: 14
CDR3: CASSTVGPGNEQFF
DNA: TGTGCCAGTAGTACCGTGGGCCCCGGCAATGAGCAGTTCTTC

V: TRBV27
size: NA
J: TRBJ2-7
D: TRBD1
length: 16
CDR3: CASRLKPGQGPHEQYF
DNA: TGTGCCAGCCGGTTGAAGCCGGGACAGGGGCCCCACGAGCAGTACTTC

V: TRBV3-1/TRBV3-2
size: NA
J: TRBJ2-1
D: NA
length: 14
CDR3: CASSHGHVYNEQFF
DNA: TGTGCCAGCAGCCACGGACACGTCTACAATGAGCAGTTCTTC

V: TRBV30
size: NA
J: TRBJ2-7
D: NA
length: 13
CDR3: CAWTRRGTYEQYF
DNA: TGTGCCTGGACTCGCAGGGGAACTTACGAGCAGTACTTC

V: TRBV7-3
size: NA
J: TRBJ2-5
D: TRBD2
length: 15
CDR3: CASSLGSGSLETQYF
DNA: TGTGCCAGCAGCTTGGGCAGCGGGAGTTTGGAGACCCAGTACTTC

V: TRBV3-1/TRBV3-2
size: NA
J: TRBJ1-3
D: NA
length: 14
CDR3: CASSQVVAGNTIYF
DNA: TGTGCCAGCAGCCAAGTGGTAGCTGGAAACACCATATATTTT

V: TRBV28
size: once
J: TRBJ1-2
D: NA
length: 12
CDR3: CASSSQWYGYTF
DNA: TGTGCCAGCAGCTCTCAGTGGTATGGCTACACCTTC

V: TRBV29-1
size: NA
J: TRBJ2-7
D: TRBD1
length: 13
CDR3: CSGQGDAGYEQYF
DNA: TGCAGCGGACAGGGAGACGCAGGCTACGAGCAGTACTTC

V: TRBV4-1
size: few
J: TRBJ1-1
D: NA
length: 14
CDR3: CASSQVGGYTEAFF
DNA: TGCGCCAGCAGCCAAGTGGGGGGGTATACTGAAGCTTTCTTT

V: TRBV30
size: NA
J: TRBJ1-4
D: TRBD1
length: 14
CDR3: CAWSPGTGDEKLFF
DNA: TGTGCCTGGAGTCCCGGGACAGGGGATGAAAAACTGTTTTTT

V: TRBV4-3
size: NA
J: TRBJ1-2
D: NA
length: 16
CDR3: CASSQDFTGYNYGYTF
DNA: TGCGCCAGCAGCCAAGATTTTACAGGTTACAACTATGGCTACACCTTC

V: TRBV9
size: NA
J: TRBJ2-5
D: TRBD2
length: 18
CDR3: CASSDRYEAGGREETQYF
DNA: TGTGCCAGCAGCGACCGCTATGAAGCGGGGGGCCGGGAAGAGACCCAGTACTTC

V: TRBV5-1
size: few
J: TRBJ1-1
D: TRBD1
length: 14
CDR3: CASSTGQGVAEAFF
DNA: TGCGCCAGCAGCACGGGACAGGGGGTCGCTGAAGCTTTCTTT

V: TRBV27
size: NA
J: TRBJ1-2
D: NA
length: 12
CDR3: CASSSQDYGYTF
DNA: TGTGCCAGCAGTTCTCAGGACTATGGCTACACCTTC

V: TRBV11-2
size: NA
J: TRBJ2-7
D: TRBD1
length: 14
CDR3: CASGYRGTANEQYF
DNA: TGTGCCAGCGGATACAGGGGAACGGCTAACGAGCAGTACTTC

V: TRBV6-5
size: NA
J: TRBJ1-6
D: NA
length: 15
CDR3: CASRTDPVGSSPLHF
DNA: TGTGCCAGCCGGACAGACCCTGTCGGTAGTTCACCCCTCCACTTT

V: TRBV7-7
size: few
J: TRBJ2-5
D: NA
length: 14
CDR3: CASSQTGTRETQYF
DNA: TGTGCTAGCAGCCAAACCGGGACAAGAGAGACCCAGTACTTC

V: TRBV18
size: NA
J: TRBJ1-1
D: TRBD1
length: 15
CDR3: CASSPGTGGNTEAFF
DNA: TGTGCCAGCTCACCCGGGACAGGGGGCAACACTGAAGCTTTCTTT

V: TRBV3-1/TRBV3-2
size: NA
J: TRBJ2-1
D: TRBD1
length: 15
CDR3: CASSRLGTGGREQFF
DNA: TGTGCCAGCAGCCGACTTGGGACAGGGGGTAGGGAGCAGTTCTTC

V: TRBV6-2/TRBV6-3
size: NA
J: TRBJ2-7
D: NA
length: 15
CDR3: CASSLGEAVTYEQYF
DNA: TGTGCCAGCAGCCTTGGGGAAGCGGTAACCTACGAGCAGTACTTC

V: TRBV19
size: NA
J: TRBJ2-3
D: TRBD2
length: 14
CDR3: CASSTSGRAYTQYF
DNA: TGTGCCAGTAGTACTAGCGGGAGGGCCTATACGCAGTATTTT

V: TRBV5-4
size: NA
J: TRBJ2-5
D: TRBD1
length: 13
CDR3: CASSRDRGETQYF
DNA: TGTGCCAGCAGCCGCGACAGGGGTGAGACCCAGTACTTC

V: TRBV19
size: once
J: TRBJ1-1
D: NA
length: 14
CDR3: CASRGLQGNTEAFF
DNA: TGTGCCAGTAGGGGTTTACAGGGGAACACTGAAGCTTTCTTT

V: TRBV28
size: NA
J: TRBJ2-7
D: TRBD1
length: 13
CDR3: CASRGQGTYEQYF
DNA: TGTGCCAGCAGGGGACAGGGAACCTACGAGCAGTACTTC

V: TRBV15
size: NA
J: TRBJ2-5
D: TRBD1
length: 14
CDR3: CATSRDQGAETQYF
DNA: TGTGCCACCAGCAGAGATCAGGGGGCAGAGACCCAGTACTTC

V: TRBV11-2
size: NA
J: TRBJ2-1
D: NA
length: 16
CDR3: CASSTQRQIGYNEQFF
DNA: TGTGCCAGCAGCACCCAAAGACAAATAGGTTACAATGAGCAGTTCTTC

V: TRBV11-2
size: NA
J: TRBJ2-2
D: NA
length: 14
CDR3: CASSLAGYTGELFF
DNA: TGTGCCAGCAGCTTAGCCGGTTACACCGGGGAGCTGTTTTTT

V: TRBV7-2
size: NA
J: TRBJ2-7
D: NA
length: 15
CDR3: CASSLTWGGPHEQYF
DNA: TGTGCCAGCAGCTTGACCTGGGGGGGCCCCCACGAGCAGTACTTC